Here is one T cell receptor beta chain with its context. Which antigen it targets is not known. No clone much larger than this one lies a single base away; base qualities are absent. The source of the sample is a study of early T cells in non-severe SARS-CoV-2 infection listed by TCRdb under 2021. At the level of the whole study: Because TCR sequencing was done on bulk RNA from unsorted whole blood, the alpha and beta chains could not be paired. The full study reports these points: VDJdb matching was skewed toward anti-spike CD8 responses and likely underestimated virus-specific expansions by missing private and CD4 specificities.

Compared with germline, V lacks 7 bases and J lacks 9 bases; bases without a gene match: 14. The CDR3 runs 14 amino acids, cysteine and phenylalanine included. This entry keeps only the CDR3 DNA: 42 bases, framed from base 1. The study was a case-control design nested within a healthcare worker cohort in London, UK, with weekly nasopharyngeal swab PCR tests and blood sampling. Between 23 and 31 March 2020, the week of the UK lockdown, healthcare workers were enrolled and then followed up weekly for as long as 16 weeks. Library method: 5' RACE. TCRdb records NextSeq 500 as the sequencer. In the TCR library protocol, unique molecular identifiers were attached to individual cDNA molecules to correct for PCR bias and sequencing error. Sequencing covered both TCR alpha and beta chains, and within each sample the abundances of alpha and beta sequences were tightly co-correlated. In the source study's methods: Decombinator V4 was used to annotate the V gene, J gene and CDR3 of the TCR sequences. TCRs were defined as expanded if a significant change between any two time points was detected under a Poisson model with p below 0.0001. Abundances of TCRs were expressed as counts per million after normalisation to the total number of TCRs sequenced in each sample. MAIT TCRs were defined by TRAV1-2 paired with TRAJ12, TRAJ20 or TRAJ33, and iNKT TCRs by TRAV10 paired with TRAJ18. A search of VDJdb, accessed on 1 November 2021, was run for TCRs annotated to CMV, EBV and SARS-CoV-2, with TCRs annotated for multiple antigens excluded. TCRdb trimmed the raw reads at Q25, called clones with MiXCR and kept productive beta chains. Rows are unified per CDR3 protein, each entry keeping the most common DNA and genes. For this entry, the V and J calls and clone size follow TCRdb and not the study's own pipeline. Within this sample are about 30,000 distinct CDR3 sequences, with roughly 5.9% of them counted one time only. The ten top clones hold 0.92% of the sample.

Sequencing input: whole blood. The sequence joins TRBV12-3 or TRBV12-4 to TRBJ1-2, with 7 junctional bases fitting TRBD1. The receptor was derived from an adult who was a healthcare worker with PCR-confirmed SARS-CoV-2 infection or an uninfected control (not recorded which). The CDR3 has the sequence CASTADRMLHRYTF. The base sequence is TGTGCCAGCACCGCGGACAGGATGCTCCATCGCTACACCTTC.